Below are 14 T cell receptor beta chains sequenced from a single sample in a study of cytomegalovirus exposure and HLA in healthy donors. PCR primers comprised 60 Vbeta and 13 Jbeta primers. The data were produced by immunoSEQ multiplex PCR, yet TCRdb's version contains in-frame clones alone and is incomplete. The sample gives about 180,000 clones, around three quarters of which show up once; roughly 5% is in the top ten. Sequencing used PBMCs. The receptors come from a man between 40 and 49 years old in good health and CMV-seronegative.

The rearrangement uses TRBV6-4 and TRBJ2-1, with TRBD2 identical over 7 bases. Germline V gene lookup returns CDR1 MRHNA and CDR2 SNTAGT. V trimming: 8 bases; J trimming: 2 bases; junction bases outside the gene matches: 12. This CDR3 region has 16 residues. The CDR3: CASSEDEGGAYNEQFF. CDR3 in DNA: TGTGCCAGCTCCGAAGACGAGGGAGGGGCCTACAATGAGCAGTTCTTC.

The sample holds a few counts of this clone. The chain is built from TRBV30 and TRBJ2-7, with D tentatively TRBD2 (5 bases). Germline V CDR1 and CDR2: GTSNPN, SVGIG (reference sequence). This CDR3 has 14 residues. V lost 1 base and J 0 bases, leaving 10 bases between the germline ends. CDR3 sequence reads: CAWSGLGSSYEQYF. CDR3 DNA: TGTGCCTGGAGTGGGTTAGGGAGCTCCTACGAGCAGTACTTC.

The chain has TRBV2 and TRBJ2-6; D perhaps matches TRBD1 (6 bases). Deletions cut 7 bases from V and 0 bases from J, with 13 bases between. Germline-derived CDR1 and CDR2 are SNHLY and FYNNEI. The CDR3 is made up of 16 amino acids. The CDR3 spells CASIGQWVSGANVLTF. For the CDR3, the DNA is TGTGCCAGCATCGGACAGTGGGTCTCTGGGGCCAACGTCCTGACTTTC.

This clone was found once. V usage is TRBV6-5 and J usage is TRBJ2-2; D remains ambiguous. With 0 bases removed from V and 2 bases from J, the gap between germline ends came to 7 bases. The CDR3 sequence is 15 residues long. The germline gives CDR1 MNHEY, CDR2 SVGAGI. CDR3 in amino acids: CASSYSGRNTGELFF. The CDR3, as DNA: TGTGCCAGCAGTTACTCGGGCAGAAACACCGGGGAGCTGTTTTTT.

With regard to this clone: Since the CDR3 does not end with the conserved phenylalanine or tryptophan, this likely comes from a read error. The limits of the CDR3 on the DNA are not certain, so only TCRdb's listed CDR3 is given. CDR3 loop: CASSVAGSGQISL. This chain links TRBV27 with TRBJ2-7; the table's D gene call, TRBD1, was not cross checked with the DNA. A total of 13 residues make up the CDR3, ends included. Germline V gene lookup returns CDR1 MNHEY and CDR2 SMNVEV (reference sequence).

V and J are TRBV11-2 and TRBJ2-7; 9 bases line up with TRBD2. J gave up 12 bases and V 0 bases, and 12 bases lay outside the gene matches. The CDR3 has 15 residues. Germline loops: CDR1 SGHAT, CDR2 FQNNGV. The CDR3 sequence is CASSLDLGLAASGYF. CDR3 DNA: TGTGCCAGCAGCTTAGATCTGGGACTAGCTGCCAGCGGGTACTTC.

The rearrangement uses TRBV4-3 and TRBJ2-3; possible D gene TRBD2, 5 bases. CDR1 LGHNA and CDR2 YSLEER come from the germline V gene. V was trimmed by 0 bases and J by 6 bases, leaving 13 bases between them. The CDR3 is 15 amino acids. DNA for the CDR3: TGCGCCAGCAGCCAAGATTCGGGCCGCGGGGATACGCAGTATTTT. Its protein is CASSQDSGRGDTQYF.

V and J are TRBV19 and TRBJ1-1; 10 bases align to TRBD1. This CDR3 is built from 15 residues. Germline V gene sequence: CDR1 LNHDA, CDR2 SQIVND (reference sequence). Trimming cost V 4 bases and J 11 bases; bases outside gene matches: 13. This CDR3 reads CASSTITPGQGRAFF. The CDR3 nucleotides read TGTGCCAGTAGTACCATTACGCCGGGACAGGGGCGTGCTTTCTTT. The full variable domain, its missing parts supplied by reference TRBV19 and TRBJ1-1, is DGGITQSPKYLFRKEGQNVTLSCEQNLNHDAMYWYRQDPGQGLRLIYYSQIVNDFQKGDIAEGYSVSREKKESFPLTVTSAQKNPTAFYLCASSTITPGQGRAFFGQGTRLTVV.

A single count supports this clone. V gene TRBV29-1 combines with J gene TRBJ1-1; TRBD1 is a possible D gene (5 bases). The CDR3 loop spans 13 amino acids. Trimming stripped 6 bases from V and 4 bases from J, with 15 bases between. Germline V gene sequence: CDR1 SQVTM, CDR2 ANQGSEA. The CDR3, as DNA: TGCAGCGTGGCCCGCGGGGACTCCACTGAAGCTTTCTTT. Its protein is CSVARGDSTEAFF.

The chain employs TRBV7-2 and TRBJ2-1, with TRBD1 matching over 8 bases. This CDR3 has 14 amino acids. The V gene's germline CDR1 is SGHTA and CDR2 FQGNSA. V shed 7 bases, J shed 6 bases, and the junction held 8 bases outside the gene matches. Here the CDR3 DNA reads TGTGCCAGCACCAAGGACAGGGTTGTCAATGAGCAGTTCTTC. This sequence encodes CASTKDRVVNEQFF. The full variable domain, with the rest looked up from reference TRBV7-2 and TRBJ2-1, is GAGVSQSPSNKVTEKGKDVELRCDPISGHTALYWYRQSLGQGLEFLIYFQGNSAPDKSGLPSDRFSAERTGGSVSTLTIQRTQQEDSAVYLCASTKDRVVNEQFFGPGTRLTVL.

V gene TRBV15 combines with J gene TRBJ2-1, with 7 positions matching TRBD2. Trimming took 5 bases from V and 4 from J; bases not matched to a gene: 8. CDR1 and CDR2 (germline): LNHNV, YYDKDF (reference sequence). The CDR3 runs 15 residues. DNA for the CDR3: TGTGCCACCAGCCGGGGTGGCGGGAGTTACAATGAGCAGTTCTTC. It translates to CATSRGGGSYNEQFF.

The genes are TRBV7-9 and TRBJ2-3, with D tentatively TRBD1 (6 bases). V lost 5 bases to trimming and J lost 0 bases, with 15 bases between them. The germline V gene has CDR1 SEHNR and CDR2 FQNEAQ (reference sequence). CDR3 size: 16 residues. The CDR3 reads CASSPRGGTSTDTQYF. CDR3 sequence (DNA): TGTGCCAGCAGCCCACGAGGGGGTACTAGCACAGATACGCAGTATTTT.

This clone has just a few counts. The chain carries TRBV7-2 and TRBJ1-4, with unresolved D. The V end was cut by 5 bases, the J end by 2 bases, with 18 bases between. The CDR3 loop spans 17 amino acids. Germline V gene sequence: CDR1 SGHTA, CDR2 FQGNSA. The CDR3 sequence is CASSPPGSGGTNEKLFF. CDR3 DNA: TGTGCCAGCAGCCCCCCCGGGAGTGGAGGGACTAATGAAAAACTGTTTTTT.

The CDR3 is CSVEGLIRVNEQFF. Written as DNA, the CDR3 is TGCAGCGTTGAGGGCCTCATCCGTGTTAATGAGCAGTTCTTC. V usage is TRBV29-1 and J usage is TRBJ2-1; D is uncertain. Between the trimmed V and J ends, which lost 3 bases and 7 bases, there was a span of 16 bases. Germline CDR1 and CDR2: SQVTM and ANQGSEA. This CDR3 region has 14 residues.